This TCR beta chain was recovered during a study of OX40 agonist ivuxolimab in advanced cancers. The overall study: The mean age was roughly 60 years, ranging from about 20 to 79, with 65% to 85% of participants male. Study conclusions and caveats: No antigen was identified for the clonally expanded peripheral T cells. At 0.1 to 3.0 mg/kg, CD4+ and CD8+ blood T cells expanded clonally by week 6. On average, a greater number of expanded clones characterised CD8+ T cells relative to CD4+.

This clone turned up a few times. What it binds is unknown. TCRdb's table, derived via immunoSEQ multiplex PCR, lists solely in-frame clones and lacks some. This sample carries fewer than 50,000 clones, around 82% of them seen once, and the ten largest clones take 6.5% to 8%. The CDR3 has 13 residues. The V and J ends lost 0 bases and 12 bases respectively, with 11 bases between them. CDR1 is SSHAT, CDR2 FNYEAQ, per germline (reference sequence). The rearrangement joins TRBV7-7 to TRBJ1-4; D not resolved. The TCR originated in an adult with an advanced solid tumor such as melanoma, head and neck, liver or kidney cancer. The sequencing here drew on CD4+ or CD8+ T cells sorted from blood, taken in a trial of the OX40 agonist ivuxolimab. CDR3 DNA: TGTGCCAGCAGCTTAGCCGAGGGTTTAGAACTGTTTTTT. Translated, it gives CASSLAEGLELFF. Full variable domain (missing parts from reference TRBV7-7 and TRBJ1-4): GAGVSQSPRYKVTKRGQDVTLRCDPISSHATLYWYQQALGQGPEFLTYFNYEAQPDKSGLPSDRFSAERPEGSISTLTIQRTEQRDSAMYRCASSLAEGLELFFGSGTQLSVL.